This passage covers 11 T cell receptor beta chains from one sample sequenced in a study of OX40 agonist ivuxolimab in advanced cancers. Profiling relied on immunoSEQ multiplex PCR, and the TCRdb table lists in-frame clones only, not all of them. The data show approximately 100,000 clones, with about 90% seen just once and 1.5% to 2% held by the top ten. The material was CD4+ or CD8+ T cells sorted from blood, obtained in a trial of the OX40 agonist ivuxolimab. The receptors were gathered from an adult with an advanced solid tumor such as melanoma, head and neck, liver or kidney cancer.

The chain employs TRBV5-1 and TRBJ1-5; D call uncertain. CDR3 length: 14 residues. V lost 7 bases and J 8 bases, leaving 19 bases between the germline ends. Germline assignment: CDR1 SGHRS and CDR2 YFSETQ. CDR3 sequence (DNA): TGCGCCAGCCGGGTCGGGGTTGAGGGAGAGCCCCAGCATTTT. The encoded protein is CASRVGVEGEPQHF.

This chain connects TRBV19 to TRBJ1-1; D unresolved. CDR1 and CDR2 from the germline V gene are LNHDA and SQIVND (reference sequence). This CDR3 spans 14 amino acids. Trimming took 6 bases from V and 0 from J, leaving 11 bases between them. This CDR3 reads CASRKGEVNTEAFF. The DNA of the CDR3 is TGTGCCAGTAGAAAGGGCGAAGTGAACACTGAAGCTTTCTTT.

The chain is built from TRBV27 and TRBJ2-2; 8 bases align to TRBD2. Germline lookup yields CDR1 MNHEY and CDR2 SMNVEV (reference sequence). The junction had 9 bases not matched to a gene; V was cut back by 4 bases and J by 5 bases. This CDR3 region has 16 residues. The CDR3 DNA is TGTGCCAGCAGTTCCTCCGGGAGGGCCGGTACCGGGGAGCTGTTTTTT. It translates to CASSSSGRAGTGELFF.

J is TRBJ2-3 and V is TRBV30; no definite D call. CDR1 is GTSNPN, CDR2 SVGIG, per germline (reference sequence). The CDR3 totals 14 residues. Trimming stripped 2 bases from V and 3 bases from J, with 12 bases between. The CDR3 DNA sequence: TGTGCCTGGAGTAGGGCCTTCGAAACAGATACGCAGTATTTT. It is translated as CAWSRAFETDTQYF.

Only a few counts were recorded for this clone. The J gene is TRBJ1-1, the V gene TRBV5-1, with D uncertain. V gave up 1 base and J gave up 1 base, with 8 bases separating them. CDR3 length equals 14 residues. Germline lookup yields CDR1 SGHRS and CDR2 YFSETQ. In nucleotides, the CDR3 is TGCGCCAGCAGCTTGACTTCACAGAACACTGAAGCTTTCTTT. It codes for CASSLTSQNTEAFF.

V is TRBV6-6 and J is TRBJ2-7, with D tentatively TRBD1 (6 bases). Trimming took off 6 bases at V and 8 bases at J, with 23 bases between the two ends. Germline-derived CDR1 and CDR2 are MNHNY and SVGAGI (reference sequence). CDR3 size: 15 residues. CDR3 coding DNA: TGTGCCAGCAGCGGCCGAATCCGGACAGCAAACAAGCAGTACTTC. Encoded protein: CASSGRIRTANKQYF.

The CDR3 DNA follows: TGTGCCAGCAGCCCATGGGTAGGGGACGCTTTCTTT. The encoded protein is CASSPWVGDAFF. V usage is TRBV11-2 and J usage is TRBJ1-1; D may be TRBD1 (5 bases). CDR1 SGHAT and CDR2 FQNNGV come from the germline V gene. The CDR3 loop spans 12 amino acids. V lost 5 bases and J lost 11, with 15 bases in between.

In its sample, this clone was seen once. The chain recombines TRBV4-3 with TRBJ1-1; maybe TRBD1 (6 bases). The CDR3 spans 14 residues. CDR1 LGHNA and CDR2 YSLEER come from the germline V gene. The ends were cut back, 4 bases at V and 1 base at J, with 10 bases in the middle. Written as DNA, the CDR3 is TGCGCCAGCAGCCTAATGACAGGGAACACTGAAGCTTTCTTT. It specifies CASSLMTGNTEAFF.

The chain carries TRBV4-3 and TRBJ2-1, with a tentative D call TRBD1 (6 bases). Germline CDR1 and CDR2: LGHNA and YSLEER. This CDR3 is 16 amino acids long. The V end lost 0 bases, the J end lost 4 bases, and 13 bases lay between the germline ends. The CDR3 spells CASSQDRGLSYNEQFF. DNA of the CDR3: TGCGCCAGCAGCCAAGATAGGGGGTTAAGTTACAATGAGCAGTTCTTC.

This chain joins TRBV6-5 and TRBJ1-1; no reliable D call. This CDR3 is 13 amino acids long. Trimming shortened V by 5 bases and J by 0 bases, and 7 bases separated the two germline ends. The germline V gene has CDR1 MNHEY and CDR2 SVGAGI. CDR3 in DNA: TGTGCCAGCAGTATACAGCTGAACACTGAAGCTTTCTTT. The encoded protein is CASSIQLNTEAFF.

The J gene is TRBJ2-3, the V gene TRBV5-1; 8 nucleotides align to TRBD2. Germline V gene lookup returns CDR1 SGHRS and CDR2 YFSETQ. The CDR3 length is 16 residues. V gave up 1 base and J gave up 3 bases; unmatched junction bases: 7. The CDR3 reads CASSLLTSERTDTQYF. The CDR3 nucleotides are TGCGCCAGCAGCTTGCTGACTAGCGAGAGGACAGATACGCAGTATTTT.